The TCR beta chain under discussion was sequenced for a study of CXCR3-negative and CXCR3-positive naive CD8 T cells. All TRB cDNA libraries came from 5' RACE performed with UMI labels. TCRdb reprocessed the 5' RACE reads; each CDR3 protein has one entry and no DNA is given. The table lists 50,000 to 75,000 distinct CDR3 sequences, with 0.42% in the top ten. The CDR3 sequence is 17 residues long. Germline CDR1 is LNHDA and CDR2 is SQIVND (reference sequence). The V and J genes are TRBV19 and TRBJ2-7; the TRBD1 assignment by TCRdb is unverifiable without DNA. This receptor was taken from a human donor in good health. Some clones in this sample may be carry-over from other donors' samples. Input material: naive CXCR3- CD8+ T cells from blood. The subset was: CD45RO-CCR7+CD27+CD95- naive CD8+ T cells lacking CXCR3 (TNR3-). The CDR3 here is CASSFSTRTGETYEQYF.